Listed below are T cell receptor beta chains from one sample, sequenced in a study of shared clonotypes between healthy human individuals. Only in-frame clones appear in the TCRdb table, and some are missing; sequencing was by immunoSEQ multiplex PCR. The sample carries fewer than 1.8 million clones, about 98.5% recorded once. Sequenced material: naive CD4+ T cells sorted from blood. The receptors here all came from a man aged 30 to 39 in good health. Each CDR3 is given with its conserved first and last residue. Each record gives: J gene, D gene, V gene, clone size, CDR3 protein, CDR3 DNA. A D gene is named only where the DNA matches it firmly. Clone sizes are given selectively: once, few, many, or a class where the clone is expanded.

TRBJ2-2 . TRBV19 . CASSTHGLNGELFF TGTGCCAGTAGTACCCACGGGTTGAACGGGGAGCTGTTTTTT
TRBJ1-3 . TRBV6-5 . CASSYSDGGNTIYF TGTGCCAGCAGTTACAGCGACGGTGGAAACACCATATATTTT
TRBJ2-5 . TRBV29-1 . CSTRTYQETQYF TGCAGCACAAGGACATACCAAGAGACCCAGTACTTC
TRBJ2-7 . TRBV11-2 once CASSSRRDHEQYF TGTGCCAGCAGCTCTCGGCGGGACCACGAGCAGTACTTC
TRBJ2-5 TRBD2 TRBV18 once CASSPRTSGQETQYF TGTGCCAGCTCACCAAGGACTAGCGGCCAAGAGACCCAGTACTTC
TRBJ2-6 TRBD1 TRBV27 . CASSLVSGGHGANVLTF TGTGCCAGCAGTTTAGTGTCAGGGGGCCATGGGGCCAACGTCCTGACTTTC
TRBJ1-5 . TRBV18 . CASRGGRNSNQPQHF TGTGCCAGCCGAGGAGGCAGGAATAGCAATCAGCCCCAGCATTTT
TRBJ1-2 . TRBV5-1 . CASSLGDRAYGYTF TGCGCCAGCAGCTTGGGTGACAGAGCCTATGGCTACACCTTC
TRBJ1-1 . TRBV6-6 . CASKPPNTEAFF TGTGCCAGCAAACCCCCGAACACTGAAGCTTTCTTT
TRBJ2-1 TRBD1 TRBV20-1 . CSARGLQGAFF TGCAGTGCTAGAGGATTGCAGGGGGCGTTCTTC
TRBJ2-7 TRBD1 TRBV27 . CASSSLRQGSGEQYF TGTGCCAGCAGTTCTTTACGACAGGGGTCGGGGGAGCAGTACTTC
TRBJ1-2 TRBD1 TRBV18 . CASSPRQGDYGYTF TGTGCCAGCTCACCACGACAGGGTGACTATGGCTACACCTTC
TRBJ1-1 . TRBV28 . CASSGGTEAFF TGTGCCAGCAGCGGCGGCACTGAAGCTTTCTTT
TRBJ1-3 . TRBV19 . CASSQGISGNTIYF TGTGCCAGTAGTCAGGGGATCTCTGGAAACACCATATATTTT
TRBJ1-1 . TRBV5-1 . CASSLAPPQGEAFF TGCGCCAGCAGCTTGGCCCCACCTCAGGGAGAAGCTTTCTTT
TRBJ1-5 . TRBV7-9 . CASSLSQGSNQPQHF TGTGCCAGCAGCTTATCACAGGGTAGCAATCAGCCCCAGCATTTT
TRBJ1-2 . TRBV5-1 . CASSLGITGSYGYTF TGCGCCAGCAGCCTGGGTATAACGGGATCGTATGGCTACACCTTC
TRBJ2-5 . TRBV15 once CATSPVGLGTGETQYF TGTGCCACCAGCCCGGTGGGTTTGGGCACGGGAGAGACCCAGTACTTC
TRBJ2-5 TRBD2 TRBV6-6 . CASSTTSGGGGETQYF TGTGCCAGCAGTACCACTAGCGGGGGCGGAGGGGAGACCCAGTACTTC
TRBJ2-7 . TRBV2 . CASSENPYEQYF TGTGCCAGCAGTGAAAATCCCTACGAGCAGTACTTC